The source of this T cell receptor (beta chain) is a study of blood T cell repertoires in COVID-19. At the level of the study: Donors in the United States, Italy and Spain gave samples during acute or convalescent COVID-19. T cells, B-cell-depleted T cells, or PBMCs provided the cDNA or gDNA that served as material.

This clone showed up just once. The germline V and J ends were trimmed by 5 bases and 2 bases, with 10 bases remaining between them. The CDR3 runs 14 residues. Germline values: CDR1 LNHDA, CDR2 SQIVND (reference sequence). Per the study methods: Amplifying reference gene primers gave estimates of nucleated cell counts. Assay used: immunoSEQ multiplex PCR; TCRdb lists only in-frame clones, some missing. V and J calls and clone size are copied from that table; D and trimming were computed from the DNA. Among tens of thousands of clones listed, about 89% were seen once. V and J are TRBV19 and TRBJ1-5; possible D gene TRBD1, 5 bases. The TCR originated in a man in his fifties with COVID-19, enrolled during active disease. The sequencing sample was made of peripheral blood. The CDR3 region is CASSPRGGNQPQHF. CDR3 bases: TGTGCCAGTAGTCCTCGGGGGGGCAATCAGCCCCAGCATTTT.